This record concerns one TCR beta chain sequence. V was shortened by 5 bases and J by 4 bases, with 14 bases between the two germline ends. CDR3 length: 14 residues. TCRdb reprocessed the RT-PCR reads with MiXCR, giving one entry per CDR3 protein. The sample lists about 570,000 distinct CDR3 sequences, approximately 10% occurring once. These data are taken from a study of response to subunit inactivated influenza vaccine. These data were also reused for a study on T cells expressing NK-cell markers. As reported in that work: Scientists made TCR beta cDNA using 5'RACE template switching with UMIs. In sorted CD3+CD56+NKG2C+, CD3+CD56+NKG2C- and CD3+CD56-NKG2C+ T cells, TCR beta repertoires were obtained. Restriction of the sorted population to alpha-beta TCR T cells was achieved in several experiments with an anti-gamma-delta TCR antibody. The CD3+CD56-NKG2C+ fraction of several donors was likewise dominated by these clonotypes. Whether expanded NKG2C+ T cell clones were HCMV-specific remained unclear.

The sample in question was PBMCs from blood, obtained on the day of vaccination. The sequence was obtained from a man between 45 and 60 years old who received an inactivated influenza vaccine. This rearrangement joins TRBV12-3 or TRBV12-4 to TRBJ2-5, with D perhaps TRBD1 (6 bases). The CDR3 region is CASSPQGFGETQYF. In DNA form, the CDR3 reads TGTGCCAGCAGTCCACAGGGTTTTGGAGAGACCCAGTACTTC.